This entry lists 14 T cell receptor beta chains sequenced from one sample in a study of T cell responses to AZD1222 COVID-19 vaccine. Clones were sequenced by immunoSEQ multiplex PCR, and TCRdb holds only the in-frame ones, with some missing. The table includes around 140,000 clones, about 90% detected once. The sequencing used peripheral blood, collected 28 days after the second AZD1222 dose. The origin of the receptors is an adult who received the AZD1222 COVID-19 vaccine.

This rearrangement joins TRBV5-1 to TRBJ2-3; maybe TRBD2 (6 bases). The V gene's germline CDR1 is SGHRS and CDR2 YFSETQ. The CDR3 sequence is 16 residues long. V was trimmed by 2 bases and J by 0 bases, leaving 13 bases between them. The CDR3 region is CASSFLLGLSTDTQYF. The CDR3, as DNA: TGCGCCAGCAGCTTTCTTCTGGGACTTAGCACAGATACGCAGTATTTT.

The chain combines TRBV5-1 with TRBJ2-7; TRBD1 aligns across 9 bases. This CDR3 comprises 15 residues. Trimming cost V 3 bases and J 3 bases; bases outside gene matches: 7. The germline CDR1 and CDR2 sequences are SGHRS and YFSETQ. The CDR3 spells CASSSGDRVVYEQYF. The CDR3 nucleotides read TGCGCCAGCAGCTCGGGGGACAGGGTCGTCTACGAGCAGTACTTC.

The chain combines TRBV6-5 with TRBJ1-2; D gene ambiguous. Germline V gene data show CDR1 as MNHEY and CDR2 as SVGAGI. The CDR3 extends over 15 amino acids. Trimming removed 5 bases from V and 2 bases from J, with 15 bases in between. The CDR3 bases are TGTGCCAGCAGTCCTTCCCCGACGGTCAACTATGGCTACACCTTC. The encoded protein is CASSPSPTVNYGYTF.

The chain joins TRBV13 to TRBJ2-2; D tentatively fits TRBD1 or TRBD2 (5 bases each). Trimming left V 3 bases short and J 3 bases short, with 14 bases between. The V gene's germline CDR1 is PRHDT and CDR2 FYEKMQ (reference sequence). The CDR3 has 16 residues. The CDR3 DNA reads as TGTGCCAGCAGCTTGGGACCAACGGTCGACACCGGGGAGCTGTTTTTT. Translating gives CASSLGPTVDTGELFF.

The CDR3 DNA reads as TGTGCCAGCAGTTTAAGGAGATCGGCGAGGGGAAGGGGGGGCTATGGCTACACCTTC. This codes for CASSLRRSARGRGGYGYTF. V and J are TRBV27 and TRBJ1-2; D perhaps matches TRBD1 (6 bases). Trimming left V 2 bases short and J 4 bases short, with 26 bases between. The CDR3 loop spans 19 amino acids. Germline V gene data show CDR1 as MNHEY and CDR2 as SMNVEV (reference sequence).

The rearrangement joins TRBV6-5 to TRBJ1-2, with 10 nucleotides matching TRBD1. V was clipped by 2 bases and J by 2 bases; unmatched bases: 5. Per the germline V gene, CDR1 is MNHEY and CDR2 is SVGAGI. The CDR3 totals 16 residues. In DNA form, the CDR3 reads TGTGCCAGCAGTTACCCCGCGGGACAGGGGAACTATGGCTACACCTTC. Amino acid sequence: CASSYPAGQGNYGYTF.

The CDR3 nucleotides are TGTGCCAGCAGCAAGGGGGTTGAGAACACCATATATTTT. It yields the protein CASSKGVENTIYF. The rearrangement links TRBV7-2 to TRBJ1-3, with a weak D call TRBD1 (6 bases). There are 13 residues in the CDR3. In germline, CDR1 is SGHTA, CDR2 FQGNSA. V was cut by 5 bases and J by 7 bases, with 12 bases left in between.

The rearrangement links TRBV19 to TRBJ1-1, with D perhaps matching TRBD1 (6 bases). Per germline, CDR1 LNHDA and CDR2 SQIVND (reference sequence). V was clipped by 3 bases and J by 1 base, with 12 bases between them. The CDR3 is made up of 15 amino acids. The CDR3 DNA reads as TGTGCCAGTAGTATGTTGGGACAATGGAACACTGAAGCTTTCTTT. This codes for CASSMLGQWNTEAFF.

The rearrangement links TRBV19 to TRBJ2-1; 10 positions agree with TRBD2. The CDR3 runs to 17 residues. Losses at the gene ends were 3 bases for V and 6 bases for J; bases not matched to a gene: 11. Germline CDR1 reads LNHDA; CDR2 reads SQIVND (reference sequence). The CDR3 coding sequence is TGTGCCAGTAGTATTCGTGGGCCTAGCGGGAGAGGCAATGAGCAGTTCTTC. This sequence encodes CASSIRGPSGRGNEQFF.

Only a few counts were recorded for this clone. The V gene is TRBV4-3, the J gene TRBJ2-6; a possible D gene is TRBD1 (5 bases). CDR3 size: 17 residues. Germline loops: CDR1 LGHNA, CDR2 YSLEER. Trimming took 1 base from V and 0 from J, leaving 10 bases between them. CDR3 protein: CASSQGETGSGANVLTF. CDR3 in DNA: TGCGCCAGCAGCCAAGGGGAAACAGGCTCTGGGGCCAACGTCCTGACTTTC.

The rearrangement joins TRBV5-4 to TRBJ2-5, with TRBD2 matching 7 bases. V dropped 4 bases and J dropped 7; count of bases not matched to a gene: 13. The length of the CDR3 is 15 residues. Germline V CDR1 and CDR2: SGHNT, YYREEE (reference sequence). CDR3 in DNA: TGTGCCAGCAGCGCCCGGGAGCGCGGGAGCGTGACCCAGTACTTC. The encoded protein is CASSARERGSVTQYF.

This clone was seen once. This CDR3 is CASRIQGIGAKNIQYF. CDR3 sequence (DNA): TGTGCCAGCAGGATACAGGGGATTGGGGCCAAAAACATTCAGTACTTC. This chain uses TRBV28 with TRBJ2-4, with 7 bases lining up with TRBD1. The V and J ends lost 6 bases and 1 base, in that order; junction bases with no gene match: 9. The CDR3 sequence is 16 residues long. Germline CDR1 MDHEN, CDR2 SYDVKM.

The CDR3 DNA is TGTGCCAGCAGTTTATCTTGGCAGCAGCCCCAGCATTTT. This encodes CASSLSWQQPQHF. The rearrangement links TRBV12-3 or TRBV12-4 to TRBJ1-5, with D unresolved. V lost 2 bases to trimming and J lost 7 bases, with 9 bases between them. The CDR3 sequence is 13 residues long.

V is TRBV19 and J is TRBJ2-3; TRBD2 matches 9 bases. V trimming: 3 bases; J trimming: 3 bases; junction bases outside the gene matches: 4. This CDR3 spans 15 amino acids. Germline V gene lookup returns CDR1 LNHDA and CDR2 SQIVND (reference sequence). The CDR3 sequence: CASSMSSGMTDTQYF. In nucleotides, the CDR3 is TGTGCCAGTAGTATGTCTAGCGGGATGACAGATACGCAGTATTTT.